A selection of T cell receptor beta chains follows, all from one sample in a study of blood T cell repertoires in COVID-19. Generated by immunoSEQ multiplex PCR, the TCRdb table keeps only in-frame clones and is missing some. The sample records more than 250,000 clones, over 75% being singletons. Specimen: peripheral blood. The receptors come from a man aged 50 to 59 with active or convalescent COVID-19. Each CDR3 is given with its conserved first and last residue. Each record gives: D gene, V gene, clone size, J gene, CDR3 DNA, CDR3 protein. A D gene is named only where the DNA matches it firmly. Clone size appears in some rows only: once, few, many, or a class for an expanded clone.

D: NA; V: TRBV7-2; size: NA; J: TRBJ2-7; DNA: TGTGCCAGCAGCTTTGCACAGGGTCCCTACGAGCAGTACTTC; CDR3: CASSFAQGPYEQYF
D: TRBD1; V: TRBV2; size: NA; J: TRBJ1-2; DNA: TGTGCCAGCAGAACCACCGGGACAGCATCCTATGGCTACACCTTC; CDR3: CASRTTGTASYGYTF
D: NA; V: TRBV24-1; size: once; J: TRBJ2-6; DNA: TGTGCCACCAGTGATCCACACCTCTCTGGGGCCAACGTCCTGACTTTC; CDR3: CATSDPHLSGANVLTF
D: NA; V: TRBV11-1; size: NA; J: TRBJ1-2; DNA: TGTGCCAGCAGCCCTAGACCCGAATATGGCTACACCTTC; CDR3: CASSPRPEYGYTF
D: NA; V: TRBV4-3; size: NA; J: TRBJ1-5; DNA: TGCGCCAGCAGCTACGCAGGGGCGCGGGTTGATCAGCCCCAGCATTTT; CDR3: CASSYAGARVDQPQHF
D: NA; V: TRBV10-3; size: NA; J: TRBJ2-3; DNA: TGTGCCACTAAGACAGAACAAGACACAGATACGCAGTATTTT; CDR3: CATKTEQDTDTQYF
D: NA; V: TRBV7-2; size: NA; J: TRBJ1-4; DNA: TGTGCCAGCAGCTTGGGGGGGAGACTGTTTTTT; CDR3: CASSLGGRLFF
D: NA; V: TRBV30; size: NA; J: TRBJ2-1; DNA: TGTGCCTGGAGTGTAGCGAACAATGAGCAGTTCTTC; CDR3: CAWSVANNEQFF
D: NA; V: TRBV28; size: NA; J: TRBJ2-3; DNA: TGTGCCAGCTACACCCTGAACACAGATACGCAGTATTTT; CDR3: CASYTLNTDTQYF
D: NA; V: TRBV10-3; size: NA; J: TRBJ1-1; DNA: TGTGCCATCAGTGAGCCATGGGAAACAGGGTCCACTGAAGCTTTCTTT; CDR3: CAISEPWETGSTEAFF
D: TRBD2; V: TRBV11-3; size: NA; J: TRBJ2-1; DNA: TGTGCCAGCAGCGCCAGACTAGCGGGCTCCGAGCAGTTCTTC; CDR3: CASSARLAGSEQFF